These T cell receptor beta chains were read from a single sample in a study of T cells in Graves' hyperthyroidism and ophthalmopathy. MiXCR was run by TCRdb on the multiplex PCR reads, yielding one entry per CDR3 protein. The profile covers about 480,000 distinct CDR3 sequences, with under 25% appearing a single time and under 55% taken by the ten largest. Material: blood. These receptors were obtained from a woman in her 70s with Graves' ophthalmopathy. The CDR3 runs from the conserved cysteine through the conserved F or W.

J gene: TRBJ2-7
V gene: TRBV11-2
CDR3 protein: CASRADHLAYEQYF

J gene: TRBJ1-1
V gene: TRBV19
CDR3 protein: CASSLLGGRVNTEAFF

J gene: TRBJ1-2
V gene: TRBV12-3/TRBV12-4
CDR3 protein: CASSLLAGGFYGYTF

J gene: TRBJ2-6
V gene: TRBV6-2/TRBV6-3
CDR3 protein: CASSRISGANVLTF

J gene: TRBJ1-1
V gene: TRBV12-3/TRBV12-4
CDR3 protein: CASSFWGSDTEAFF

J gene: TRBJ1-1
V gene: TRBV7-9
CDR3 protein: CASSFPGGVRNTEAFF

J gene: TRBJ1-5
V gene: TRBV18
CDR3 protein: CASSPGVAAQNQPQHF

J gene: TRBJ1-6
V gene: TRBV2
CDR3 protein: CASSEPSSSLHF

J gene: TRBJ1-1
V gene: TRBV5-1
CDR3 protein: CASSPQGITEAFF

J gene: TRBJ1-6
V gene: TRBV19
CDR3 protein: CASSIDAGTGGNSPLHF

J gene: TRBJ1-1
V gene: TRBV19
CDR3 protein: CASKATHFEAFF

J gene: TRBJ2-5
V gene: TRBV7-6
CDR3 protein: CASSTGQWDVETQYF

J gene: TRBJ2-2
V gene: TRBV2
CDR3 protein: CASKNVAPGTGELFF

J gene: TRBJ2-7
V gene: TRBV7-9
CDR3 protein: CASSSRTPGISYEQYF

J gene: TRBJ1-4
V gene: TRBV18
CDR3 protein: CASSPEQTVLNEKLFF

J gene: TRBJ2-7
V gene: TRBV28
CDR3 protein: CASRWTGGKYEQYF

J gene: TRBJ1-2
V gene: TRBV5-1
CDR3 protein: CASSLVGQDGYTF

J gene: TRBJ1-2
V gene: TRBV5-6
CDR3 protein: CASSSGDSNYGYTF

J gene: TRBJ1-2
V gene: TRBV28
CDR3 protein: CASSYGQPNYGYTF

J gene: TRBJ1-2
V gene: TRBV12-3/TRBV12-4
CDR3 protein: CASSSGRGNYGYTF

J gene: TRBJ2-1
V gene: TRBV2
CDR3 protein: CASKTATSVWYNEQFF

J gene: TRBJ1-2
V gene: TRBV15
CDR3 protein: CATSRDRRGRVNGYTF

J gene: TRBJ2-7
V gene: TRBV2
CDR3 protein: CAGSEALGGTKEYF

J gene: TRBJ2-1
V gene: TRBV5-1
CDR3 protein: CASSLTQGAYNEQFF

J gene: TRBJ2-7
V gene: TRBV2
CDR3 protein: CASSTEGTGYYEQYF

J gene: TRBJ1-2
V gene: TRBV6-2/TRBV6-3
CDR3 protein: CASSSSGSRYGYTF

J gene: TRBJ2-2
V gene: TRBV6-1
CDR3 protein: CASTRSGLAGNTGELFF

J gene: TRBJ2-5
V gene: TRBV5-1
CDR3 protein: CASSAGTGRETQYF

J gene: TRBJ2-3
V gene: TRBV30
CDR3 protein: CAWSTGSDTQYF

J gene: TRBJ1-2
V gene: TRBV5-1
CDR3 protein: CASSSTGFHGYTF

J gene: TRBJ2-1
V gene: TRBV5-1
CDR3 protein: CASSLGASGATNEQFF

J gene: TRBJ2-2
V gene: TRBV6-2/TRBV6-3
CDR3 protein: CASRGGQRANTGELFF

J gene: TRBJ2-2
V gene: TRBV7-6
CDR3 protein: CASSLGQVGTGELFF

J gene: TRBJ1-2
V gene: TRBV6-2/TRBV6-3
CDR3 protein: CASSHRVEYGYTF

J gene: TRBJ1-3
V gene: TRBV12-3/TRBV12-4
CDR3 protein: CASTQTGGRNTIYF

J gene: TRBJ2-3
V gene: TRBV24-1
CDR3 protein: CATSDRVGGDTQYF

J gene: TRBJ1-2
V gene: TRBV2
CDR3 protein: CASMPGTFYGYTF

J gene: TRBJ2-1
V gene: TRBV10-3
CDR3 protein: CASQEGQGVWEQFF

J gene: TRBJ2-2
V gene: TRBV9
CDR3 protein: CASSPSGAGGPPGELFF

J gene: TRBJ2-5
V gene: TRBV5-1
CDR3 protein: CASSAAYQETQYF

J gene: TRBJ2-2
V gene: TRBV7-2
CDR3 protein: CASSPSGSGFGSGELFF

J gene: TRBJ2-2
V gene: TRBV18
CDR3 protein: CASSPIAGTANTGELFF

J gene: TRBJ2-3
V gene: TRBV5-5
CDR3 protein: CASSFNRVDTQYF

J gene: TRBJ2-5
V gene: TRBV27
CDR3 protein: CASSLYASASAYQETQYF

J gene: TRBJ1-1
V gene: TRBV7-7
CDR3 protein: CASSFLQNTEAFF

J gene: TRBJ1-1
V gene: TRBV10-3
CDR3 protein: CAISDPSGRQKGTEAFF

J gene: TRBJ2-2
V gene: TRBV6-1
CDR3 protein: CAMRQGANTGELFF

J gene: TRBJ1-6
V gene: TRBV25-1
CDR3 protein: CASSQGHSNSPLHF

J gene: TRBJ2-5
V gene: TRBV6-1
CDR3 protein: CASSWGSPGGSYQETQYF

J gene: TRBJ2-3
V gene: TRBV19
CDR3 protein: CASSVASGRDTQYF

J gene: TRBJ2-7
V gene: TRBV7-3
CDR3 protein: CASRNEGGEQYF

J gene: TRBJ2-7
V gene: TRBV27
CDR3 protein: CASSLSTGLYYEQCF

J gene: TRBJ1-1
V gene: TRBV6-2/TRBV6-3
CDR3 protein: CASSYWRGAASEAFF

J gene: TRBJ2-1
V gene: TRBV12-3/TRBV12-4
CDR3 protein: CASSWREGQDEQFF

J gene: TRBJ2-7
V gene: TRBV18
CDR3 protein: CASSPRGGLSYEQYF

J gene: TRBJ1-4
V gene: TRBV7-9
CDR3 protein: CASSPGRGSANEKLFF

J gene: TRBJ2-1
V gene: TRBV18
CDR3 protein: CASSPYGLADNEQFF

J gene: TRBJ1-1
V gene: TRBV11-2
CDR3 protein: CASSPRTVNTEAFF

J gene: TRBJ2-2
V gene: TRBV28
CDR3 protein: CASSLFSGTNTGELFF

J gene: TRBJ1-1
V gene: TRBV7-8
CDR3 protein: CASILGGTGTEAFF